Listed here are 21 T cell receptor beta chains from one sample, sequenced in a study of T cells in Graves' hyperthyroidism and ophthalmopathy. RNA transcripts yielded amplified TCR beta CDR3 regions. In the first-round RT-PCR of the TCR CDR3, the HTBI primer set was used. MiXCR, run by TCRdb on the multiplex PCR reads, gives a single entry per CDR3 protein. The sample holds 240,000 or so distinct CDR3 sequences, roughly 17% seen once. The specimen sequenced was blood. The receptors here all came from a woman younger than 35 with Graves' ophthalmopathy.

This clonotype was picked up many times. The rearrangement joins TRBV6-1 to TRBJ1-5; D call uncertain. The CDR3 extends over 14 amino acids. The germline V and J ends were trimmed by 6 bases and 2 bases, with 11 bases remaining between them. The germline V gene has CDR1 MNHNS and CDR2 SASEGT. Here the CDR3 DNA reads TGTGCCAGCAGAGGAAGGACCCGCAATCAGCCCCAGCATTTT. Translated: CASRGRTRNQPQHF.

In this sample, this clonotype turned up many times. J is TRBJ2-7 and V is TRBV20-1, with unresolved D. CDR1 is DFQATT and CDR2 is SNEGSKA in the germline V gene (reference sequence). Trimming took off 2 bases at V and 2 bases at J, with 7 bases between the two ends. This CDR3 has 12 amino acids. The CDR3 reads CSARSSTYEQYF. The CDR3 bases are TGCAGTGCTAGATCCTCTACCTACGAGCAGTACTTC.

The chain is built from TRBV7-9 and TRBJ2-5, with D unclear. The CDR3 is 14 amino acids. From germline, CDR1 is SEHNR and CDR2 FQNEAQ (reference sequence). Trimming took off 3 bases at V and 5 bases at J, with 13 bases between the two ends. CDR3 sequence: CASSFAGTAETQYF. CDR3 DNA: TGTGCCAGCAGCTTTGCAGGCACAGCGGAGACCCAGTACTTC.

This clonotype was counted many times. J is TRBJ2-7 and V is TRBV7-2; the D gene is possibly TRBD2 (6 bases). Germline CDR1 is SGHTA and CDR2 is FQGNSA. The CDR3 sequence is 18 residues long. Trimming cost V 1 base and J 0 bases, with 19 bases left between them. Written as DNA, the CDR3 is TGTGCCAGCAGCTTAGTGGGGACTTCCCCGACTAGCTCCTACGAGCAGTACTTC. Its translation is CASSLVGTSPTSSYEQYF.

This clonotype showed up many times. V and J are TRBV6-1 and TRBJ1-2; 8 bases map to TRBD1. The junction had 7 bases not matched to a gene; V was cut back by 5 bases and J by 5 bases. Germline V gene lookup returns CDR1 MNHNS and CDR2 SASEGT. The CDR3 has 14 amino acids. The CDR3 DNA reads as TGTGCCAGCAGTCCCCGGACAGGGATATATGGCTACACCTTC. It is translated as CASSPRTGIYGYTF.

This clonotype was recorded at least ten times. The rearrangement links TRBV28 to TRBJ2-5; the D call may be TRBD1 or TRBD2 (5 bases each). This CDR3 has 14 residues. Trimming took 6 bases from V and 5 from J, leaving 16 bases between them. Germline CDR1 and CDR2: MDHEN and SYDVKM. Here the CDR3 DNA reads TGTGCCAGCAGCCTCGGGGCCCCCGTGGAGACCCAGTACTTC. Its protein product is CASSLGAPVETQYF.

There are many counts of this clonotype. The chain combines TRBV24-1 with TRBJ2-5; 8 bases match TRBD1. With 4 bases clipped from V and 5 bases from J, the junction kept 8 bases outside the gene matches. The germline CDR1 and CDR2 sequences are KGHDR and SFDVKD. The CDR3 loop spans 15 amino acids. This CDR3 reads CATSDSGGIGETQYF. DNA for the CDR3: TGTGCCACCAGTGACTCAGGGGGCATTGGGGAGACCCAGTACTTC.

The rearrangement joins TRBV11-3 to TRBJ1-1; 10 bases agree with TRBD1. J was trimmed by 4 bases and V by 5 bases; bases with no gene match: 7. The CDR3 is 15 amino acids. Germline V gene sequence: CDR1 SGHNT, CDR2 YENEEA. In nucleotides, the CDR3 is TGTGCCAGCAGCCCAGGGGACAGGGGTGTCACTGAAGCTTTCTTT. Translation gives CASSPGDRGVTEAFF.

In its sample, this clonotype was seen many times. V is TRBV28 and J is TRBJ1-1; D might be TRBD1 (6 bases). V gave up 5 bases and J gave up 8 bases, with 24 bases separating them. Germline V gene data show CDR1 as MDHEN and CDR2 as SYDVKM. The CDR3 consists of 16 residues. The CDR3 nucleotides are TGTGCCAGCAGTGGGAGGGGGGGAGGGATGATTTTGGAAGCTTTCTTT. Protein product: CASSGRGGGMILEAFF.

This clonotype came up many times. The genes are TRBV11-3 and TRBJ2-3; D may be TRBD1 (5 bases). Germline-derived CDR1 and CDR2 are SGHNT and YENEEA. The CDR3 is made up of 12 amino acids. The V end lost 4 bases, the J end lost 5 bases, and 7 bases lay between the germline ends. CDR3 in DNA: TGTGCCAGCAGCTCCACAGGAGATACGCAGTATTTT. Translation gives CASSSTGDTQYF.

This clonotype was seen many times. The chain is built from TRBV20-1 and TRBJ1-2, with D perhaps matching TRBD1 (6 bases). The CDR3 has 12 amino acids. V was trimmed by 6 bases and J by 7 bases, leaving 15 bases between them. The germline V gene encodes CDR1 DFQATT and CDR2 SNEGSKA (reference sequence). The CDR3 loop is CSALVGTFGYTF. CDR3 nucleotides: TGCAGTGCGCTAGTAGGGACATTTGGCTACACCTTC.

This clonotype was detected only a few times. This chain links TRBV9 with TRBJ2-1; a possible D gene is TRBD2 (5 bases). Germline values: CDR1 SGDLS, CDR2 YYNGEE. Trimming stripped 4 bases from V and 6 bases from J, with 11 bases between. There are 13 residues in the CDR3. The CDR3 is CASSRTGFNEQFF. CDR3 bases: TGTGCCAGCAGCAGGACTGGCTTCAATGAGCAGTTCTTC. Variable domain in full (rest from reference TRBV9 and TRBJ2-1): DSGVTQTPKHLITATGQRVTLRCSPRSGDLSVYWYQQSLDQGLQFLIQYYNGEERAKGNILERFSAQQFPDLHSELNLSSLELGDSALYFCASSRTGFNEQFFGPGTRLTVL.

Ten or more counts support this clonotype. The rearrangement links TRBV29-1 to TRBJ1-6; 11 bases are shared with TRBD1. CDR1 is SQVTM and CDR2 is ANQGSEA in the germline V gene. The CDR3 sequence is 17 residues long. Trimming took 5 bases from V and 8 from J; bases not matched to a gene: 14. The CDR3 DNA follows: TGCAGCGTTCCTTACTCTCGGGGACAGGGGGTTTATTCACCCCTCCACTTT. Translation gives CSVPYSRGQGVYSPLHF.

This sequence joins TRBV9 and TRBJ1-2; tentatively, D is TRBD1 (5 bases). The CDR3 consists of 13 residues. In germline, CDR1 is SGDLS, CDR2 YYNGEE. V lost 3 bases, J lost 8 bases, and 14 bases lay in between. The CDR3 DNA is TGTGCCAGCAGCGGGCAGGGAGGAGACGGCTACACCTTC. Protein sequence: CASSGQGGDGYTF. Drawing the rest from reference TRBV9 and TRBJ1-2, the complete variable domain is DSGVTQTPKHLITATGQRVTLRCSPRSGDLSVYWYQQSLDQGLQFLIQYYNGEERAKGNILERFSAQQFPDLHSELNLSSLELGDSALYFCASSGQGGDGYTFGSGTRLTVV.

This clonotype has ten or more counts. V is TRBV11-2 and J is TRBJ1-4; D is uncertain. Per the germline V gene, CDR1 is SGHAT and CDR2 is FQNNGV. V was pared by 2 bases and J by 10 bases, with 11 bases between. The CDR3 sequence is 13 residues long. The CDR3 bases are TGTGCCAGCAGCTTAAGTTGGGCCGGAAAACTGTTTTTT. It specifies CASSLSWAGKLFF.

This clonotype was seen many times. The J gene is TRBJ2-5, the V gene TRBV20-1; no firm D call. CDR3 length equals 13 residues. V gave up 0 bases and J gave up 7 bases, with 12 bases separating them. Germline assignment: CDR1 DFQATT and CDR2 SNEGSKA (reference sequence). The CDR3 loop reads CSARDRSLTTQYF. The DNA of the CDR3 is TGCAGTGCTAGAGATCGTAGTCTGACGACCCAGTACTTC.

This clonotype was observed at least ten times. The V gene is TRBV30, the J gene TRBJ1-1, with 8 bases matching TRBD1. With V trimmed by 5 bases and J by 3 bases, 5 bases remained unmatched. The CDR3 is 13 amino acids. Germline lookup yields CDR1 GTSNPN and CDR2 SVGIG (reference sequence). The CDR3 here is CAWDRGGDTEAFF. The CDR3 DNA is TGTGCCTGGGACAGGGGTGGGGACACTGAAGCTTTCTTT.

This clonotype has at least ten counts. V gene TRBV20-1 combines with J gene TRBJ2-2; a weak D match, TRBD2 (5 bases). The V gene's germline CDR1 is DFQATT and CDR2 SNEGSKA (reference sequence). V lost 5 bases to trimming and J lost 8 bases, with 21 bases between them. The CDR3 covers 15 residues. CDR3 amino acids: CSAWTVTRTPGELFF. The CDR3 DNA is TGCAGTGCTTGGACTGTTACTCGGACCCCTGGGGAGCTGTTTTTT.

This clonotype was picked up many times. The CDR3 sequence is CSARGSGSVYNEQFF. The CDR3, as DNA: TGCAGTGCTAGAGGTAGCGGGAGTGTGTACAATGAGCAGTTCTTC. This rearrangement joins TRBV20-1 to TRBJ2-1; 9 bases align to TRBD2. V trimming: 1 base; J trimming: 4 bases; junction bases outside the gene matches: 5. The CDR3 length is 15 residues. Per germline, CDR1 DFQATT and CDR2 SNEGSKA (reference sequence).

This clonotype has at least ten counts. V and J are TRBV18 and TRBJ1-3; no reliable D call. The CDR3 runs 14 residues. The ends were cut back, 1 base at V and 8 bases at J, with 12 bases in the middle. Germline loops: CDR1 KGHSH, CDR2 LQKENI. CDR3 in DNA: TGTGCCAGCTCACCACAGGGAGTAGAGGACACCATATATTTT. As protein: CASSPQGVEDTIYF.

This clonotype was seen ten or more times. V is TRBV6-2 or TRBV6-3 and J is TRBJ2-3; D possibly corresponds to TRBD2 (7 bases). Trimming took 7 bases from V and 2 from J, leaving 19 bases between them. In germline, CDR1 is MNHEY, CDR2 SVGEGT. The length of the CDR3 is 16 residues. The CDR3 region has the DNA TGTGCCAGCAACCATTTCGGAGGGGGGGTCACAGATACGCAGTATTTT. As protein: CASNHFGGGVTDTQYF.